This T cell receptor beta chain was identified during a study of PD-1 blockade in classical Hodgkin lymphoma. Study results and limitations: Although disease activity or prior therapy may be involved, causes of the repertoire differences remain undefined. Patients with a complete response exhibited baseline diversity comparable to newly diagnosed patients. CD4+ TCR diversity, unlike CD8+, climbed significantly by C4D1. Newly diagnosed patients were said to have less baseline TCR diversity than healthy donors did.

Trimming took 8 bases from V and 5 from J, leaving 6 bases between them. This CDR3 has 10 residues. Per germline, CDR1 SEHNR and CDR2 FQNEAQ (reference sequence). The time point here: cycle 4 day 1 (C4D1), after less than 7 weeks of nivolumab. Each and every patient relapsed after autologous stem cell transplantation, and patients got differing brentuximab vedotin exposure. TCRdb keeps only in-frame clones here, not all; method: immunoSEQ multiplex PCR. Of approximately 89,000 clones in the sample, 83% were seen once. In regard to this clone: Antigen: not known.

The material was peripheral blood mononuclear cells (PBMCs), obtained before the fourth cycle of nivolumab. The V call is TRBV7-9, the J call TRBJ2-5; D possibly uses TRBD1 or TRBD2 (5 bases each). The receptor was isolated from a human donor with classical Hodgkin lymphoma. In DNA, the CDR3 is TGTGCCAGCGGGGGTGAGACCCAGTACTTC. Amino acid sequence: CASGGETQYF.